This TCR beta chain derives from a study of blood T cell repertoires in COVID-19 (dated by TCRdb to 2020 to 2022). With respect to the entire study: Samples covering the acute and convalescent phases of COVID-19 were provided by collaborators in the United States, Italy and Spain. The material from the prospective study consisted of cDNA or gDNA derived from T cells, B-cell-depleted T cells, or PBMCs. Deeply sampled blood TCRbeta repertoires from subjects exposed to, actively infected with, or recovered from COVID-19 were included in the dataset. The repertoires were released in a freely available public database meant as a resource for research on the immune response to SARS-CoV-2. Samples were obtained from the ongoing ImmuneRACE study (first 160 participants) and from about 1,300 subjects provided by 6 global collaborators. Sample metadata almost always included a de-identified subject ID, COVID-19 status, age in years and sex. HLA class I and class II types, where available, came from metadata supplied by the sample provider rather than from assay-based typing.

Deletion took 10 bases off V and 6 bases off J, with a span of 19 bases between the germline ends. CDR1 and CDR2 are read off the germline V gene (reference sequence) as LNHDA and SQIVND. The CDR3, cysteine through phenylalanine, is 13 amino acids long. CDR3 DNA only is kept here, 39 bases in frame from base 1. General findings and caveats noted by the study authors: Clinical and demographic metadata were provided uncurated, with the amount varying by source and participant.

The immunoSEQ Assay, a bias-controlled multiplex PCR, was used to amplify TCRbeta CDR3 regions from genomic DNA. In the source study's methods: The number of nucleated cells in each sample was estimated from the amplification of reference gene primers within the assay. To quantify the absolute abundance of each unique TCRbeta CDR3 rearrangement, sequence reads were collapsed and filtered. For each sample, productive Simpson clonality was calculated by taking the square root of Simpson's diversity index across productive rearrangements. What TCRdb holds here is the immuneACCESS table cut down to in-frame rearrangements. Part of the clones is not present; checked against another copy, under half of the missing clones reflect an unresolved V gene, and the others are unexplained. V and J calls and clone size are copied from that table; D and trimming were computed from the DNA. The table for this sample lists some 140,000 clones; about 70% of them were counted only once. The ten largest make up less than 15% of the sample.

The collaborating institutions used their own protocols to collect whole blood in K2EDTA tubes. For TCRbeta analysis, collaborator samples were shipped as frozen whole blood, as isolated PBMCs, or as DNA extracted from either sample type. On this clone itself: What this receptor recognizes is not known. No much larger clone is present one base from it, and per-base qualities are unavailable.

This TCR came from a man older than 75 with acute or convalescent COVID-19. The source material was peripheral blood. The V and J genes are TRBV19 and TRBJ2-7, with a tentative D gene TRBD2 over 5 matching bases. The nucleotides read TGTGCCACCTCCCCGACGGGGTTTTTCGAGCAGTACTTC. Its amino acids are CATSPTGFFEQYF.